Listed here is a single TCR beta chain. Its matching antigen is unknown. The entry originates in a study of T cells in Graves' hyperthyroidism and ophthalmopathy. Stable disease denoted Graves' hyperthyroidism without ophthalmopathy progression within 18 months. Diagnoses rested on clinical symptoms, serum thyroxine and TRAb, thyroid ultrasound and orbital computed tomography. Whole-study results and caveats: The model made its ophthalmopathy prediction, and onset followed a median approximately 6 months later.

Germline V lookup: CDR1 DFQATT, CDR2 SNEGSKA (reference sequence). V was pared by 1 base and J by 12 bases, with 7 bases of the junction left unmatched. The CDR3 runs to 14 residues. Researchers amplified the TCR beta CDR3 regions from RNA transcripts. RT-PCR in the first round (using the HTBI primer set) targeted the TCR CDR3. TCRdb redid the calling of the multiplex PCR reads with MiXCR, one entry per CDR3 protein. The table includes 700,000 or so distinct CDR3 sequences, about a sixth detected once. The chain combines TRBV20-1 with TRBJ2-1, with 12 bases identical to TRBD2. The clonotype originates from a man younger than 30 with Graves' hyperthyroidism. Source material: blood. CDR3 in DNA: TGCAGTGCTAGAGTGGCTAGCGGGAGGGGTACGCAGTTCTTC. This encodes CSARVASGRGTQFF.